Listed below are T cell receptor beta chains from one sample, sequenced in a study. From the 5' RACE reads, TCRdb called clonotypes with MiXCR, one entry per CDR3 protein. The sample includes some 32,000 distinct CDR3 sequences, 27% of them seen just once. Sequenced input: tumor-infiltrating Tregs sorted from the breast tumor. The receptors were sampled from a female donor with breast cancer. Both conserved end residues are part of each CDR3. Fields, in order: clone size, V gene, D gene, J gene, CDR3 protein, CDR3 DNA. The D gene is left open where the match is weak. Only part of the rows carry a size: once, few, many, or a class if the clone is expanded.

size: medium-sized; V: TRBV4-1; D: .; J: TRBJ2-7; CDR3: CASSPAKDYEQYF; DNA: TGCGCCAGCAGCCCGGCCAAGGACTACGAGCAGTACTTC
size: medium-sized; V: TRBV29-1; D: .; J: TRBJ2-3; CDR3: CSVAFAGTDTQYF; DNA: TGCAGCGTTGCGTTCGCCGGCACAGATACGCAGTATTTT
size: few; V: TRBV24-1; D: .; J: TRBJ2-1; CDR3: CATRDRTYNEQFF; DNA: TGTGCCACCAGGGACCGGACCTACAATGAGCAGTTCTTC
size: .; V: TRBV9; D: .; J: TRBJ2-7; CDR3: CASSVGGFGEQYF; DNA: TGTGCCAGCAGCGTAGGAGGGTTTGGAGAGCAGTACTTC
size: .; V: TRBV20-1; D: .; J: TRBJ1-1; CDR3: CSAAQTGNTEAFF; DNA: TGCAGTGCAGCTCAAACAGGGAACACTGAAGCTTTCTTT
size: many; V: TRBV21-1; D: .; J: TRBJ1-1; CDR3: CAGREDTEAFF; DNA: TGTGCCGGCCGAGAAGACACTGAAGCTTTCTTT
size: few; V: TRBV30; D: .; J: TRBJ2-1; CDR3: CAWSVDSRFEQFF; DNA: TGTGCCTGGAGTGTAGATTCGAGGTTTGAGCAGTTCTTC
size: few; V: TRBV4-1; D: .; J: TRBJ1-1; CDR3: CASRELSSTEAFF; DNA: TGCGCCAGCAGGGAGCTATCGAGCACTGAAGCTTTCTTT
size: few; V: TRBV9; D: .; J: TRBJ1-1; CDR3: CASSPAGTENTEAFF; DNA: TGTGCCAGCAGCCCCGCCGGGACGGAGAACACTGAAGCTTTCTTT
size: many; V: TRBV6-5; D: TRBD2; J: TRBJ2-1; CDR3: CASSYSGLADNPYNEQFF; DNA: TGTGCCAGCAGTTACTCGGGACTAGCGGACAACCCCTACAATGAGCAGTTCTTC
size: medium-sized; V: TRBV12-3/TRBV12-4; D: TRBD1; J: TRBJ1-1; CDR3: CASSPPLGQGSRTEAFF; DNA: TGTGCCAGCAGTCCCCCTCTTGGACAGGGGAGTAGGACTGAAGCTTTCTTT
size: .; V: TRBV4-2; D: .; J: TRBJ1-1; CDR3: CASSQVGEMNTEAFF; DNA: TGTGCCAGCAGCCAAGTGGGAGAGATGAACACTGAAGCTTTCTTT
size: many; V: TRBV5-5; D: TRBD2; J: TRBJ2-1; CDR3: CASSLASGGYNEQFF; DNA: TGTGCCAGCAGCTTGGCTAGCGGCGGTTACAATGAGCAGTTCTTC